These 17 T cell receptor beta chains were all obtained from the same sample, sequenced in a study of blood T cell repertoires in COVID-19. Generated by immunoSEQ multiplex PCR, the TCRdb table keeps only in-frame clones and is missing some. This sample has 150,000 to 200,000 clones; roughly 93% occur once, and the top ten carry roughly 5.3%. The sample was peripheral blood. These receptors all come from a man younger than 35 with COVID-19, enrolled during active disease.

The chain couples TRBV9 to TRBJ2-5, with 11 bases identical to TRBD2. Germline trimming cut 0 bases from V and 1 base from J; bases unmatched to any gene: 8. The CDR3 totals 18 residues. Germline V gene sequence: CDR1 SGDLS, CDR2 YYNGEE. CDR3 bases: TGTGCCAGCAGCGTAGACGCTAGCGGGAGGCGCTTCCAAGAGACCCAGTACTTC. This codes for CASSVDASGRRFQETQYF.

The V and J genes are TRBV7-8 and TRBJ1-3; D is perhaps TRBD1 (6 bases). V lost 5 bases and J 2 bases, leaving 25 bases between the germline ends. The CDR3 is 19 amino acids. Germline V gene data show CDR1 as SGHVS and CDR2 as FQNEAQ. The CDR3 DNA sequence: TGTGCCAGCAGCCGGACAGCTGGAGCTCAGGATTGGCCTGGAAACACCATATATTTT. Translating gives CASSRTAGAQDWPGNTIYF.

This clone was picked up one time. The rearrangement joins TRBV19 to TRBJ2-7; TRBD1 matches 7 bases. The CDR3 totals 15 residues. Unmatched junction bases numbered 9, after V lost 4 bases and J lost 3 bases. The germline gives CDR1 LNHDA, CDR2 SQIVND (reference sequence). Written as DNA, the CDR3 is TGTGCCAGTAGTAGAACTACAGGGGTAAACTACGAGCAGTACTTC. Its translation is CASSRTTGVNYEQYF.

The chain couples TRBV10-1 to TRBJ2-2; D is undetermined. Germline V gene sequence: CDR1 WNHNN, CDR2 SYGVQD (reference sequence). V was cut by 7 bases and J by 8 bases, with 14 bases left in between. The CDR3 consists of 13 residues. CDR3 DNA sequence: TGCGCCAGCACCCCCCCGCGTGCAGGGGAGCTGTTTTTT. It yields the protein CASTPPRAGELFF.

The V gene is TRBV24-1, the J gene TRBJ2-2, with TRBD2 identical over 12 bases. CDR3 length: 16 amino acids. CDR1 is KGHDR and CDR2 is SFDVKD in the germline V gene. V gave up 3 bases and J gave up 6 bases; unmatched junction bases: 4. CDR3 coding DNA: TGTGCCACCAGTGATCCCGCTAGCGGGAGGGCCGGGGAGCTGTTTTTT. Translation: CATSDPASGRAGELFF.

The chain links TRBV18 to TRBJ2-5; D gene uncertain. This CDR3 region has 12 residues. The germline V gene has CDR1 KGHSH and CDR2 LQKENI. Trimming took 5 bases from V and 2 from J, leaving 6 bases between them. The CDR3, as DNA: TGTGCCAGCTCATTCGGTCAAGAGACCCAGTACTTC. Translated, it gives CASSFGQETQYF. Full variable domain (rest looked up from reference TRBV18 and TRBJ2-5): NAGVMQNPRHLVRRRGQEARLRCSPMKGHSHVYWYRQLPEEGLKFMVYLQKENIIDESGMPKERFSAEFPKEGPSILRIQQVVRGDSAAYFCASSFGQETQYFGPGTRLLVL.

The chain joins TRBV5-8 to TRBJ2-7, with D hard to call. The CDR3 spans 17 residues. From germline, CDR1 is SGHTS and CDR2 YDEGEE. Trimming removed 1 base from V and 2 bases from J, with 19 bases in between. The CDR3 loop reads CASSLNYEGGSTYEQYF. CDR3 coding DNA: TGTGCCAGCAGCTTGAACTATGAAGGTGGCAGCACCTACGAGCAGTACTTC.

This clone showed up just once. The rearrangement uses TRBV29-1 and TRBJ2-7, with D possibly matching TRBD1 (6 bases). V was pared by 7 bases and J by 2 bases, with 9 bases between. The CDR3 has 11 residues. The germline CDR1 and CDR2 sequences are SQVTM and ANQGSEA. CDR3: CSAGTTYEQYF. DNA of the CDR3: TGCAGCGCTGGGACAACCTACGAGCAGTACTTC.

The gene calls are TRBV11-2 and TRBJ1-1; D is uncertain. Germline V gene data show CDR1 as SGHAT and CDR2 as FQNNGV. Trimming stripped 4 bases from V and 11 bases from J, with 5 bases between. The CDR3 totals 9 residues. The CDR3 is CASSSRAFF. In DNA, the CDR3 is TGTGCCAGCAGCTCCCGGGCTTTCTTT.

This clone was found once. The chain recombines TRBV9 with TRBJ1-5; 7 bases fit TRBD1. The CDR3 spans 12 residues. The germline CDR1 and CDR2 sequences are SGDLS and YYNGEE. With 5 bases clipped from V and 5 bases from J, the junction kept 1 base outside the gene matches. Here the CDR3 reads CASSTGDQPQHF. The CDR3 DNA sequence: TGTGCCAGCAGTACAGGGGATCAGCCCCAGCATTTT.

The chain joins TRBV2 to TRBJ2-7; 14 nucleotides match TRBD2. This CDR3 is built from 14 residues. Germline V gene data show CDR1 as SNHLY and CDR2 as FYNNEI. The V gene end was trimmed by 8 bases and the J gene end by 5 bases; junction bases not matched to a gene: 5. The CDR3 DNA sequence: TGTGCCAGCGGGAAGACTAGCGGGAGGGACGAGCAGTACTTC. It codes for CASGKTSGRDEQYF.

The V and J genes are TRBV12-3 or TRBV12-4 and TRBJ1-2; D is possibly TRBD1 (6 bases). Trimming took off 4 bases at V and 3 bases at J, with 9 bases between the two ends. The CDR3 covers 13 residues. The CDR3 spells CASSSPGDYGYTF. The CDR3 DNA reads as TGTGCCAGCAGTTCCCCAGGGGACTATGGCTACACCTTC.

This clone has a single count. The rearrangement joins TRBV15 to TRBJ2-2, with D possibly matching TRBD2 (5 bases). This CDR3 region has 16 residues. Germline CDR1 and CDR2: LNHNV and YYDKDF (reference sequence). Deletions cut 0 bases from V and 5 bases from J, with 13 bases between. CDR3: CATSRDPPSSTGELFF. CDR3 DNA sequence: TGTGCCACCAGCAGAGATCCCCCTAGCTCGACCGGGGAGCTGTTTTTT.

This chain uses TRBV6-5 with TRBJ2-5; no reliable D call. With 4 bases removed from V and 0 bases from J, the gap between germline ends came to 9 bases. Germline lookup yields CDR1 MNHEY and CDR2 SVGAGI. CDR3 length: 14 residues. CDR3 bases: TGTGCCAGCAGTTCAACACCGTACCAAGAGACCCAGTACTTC. It specifies CASSSTPYQETQYF.

The CDR3 nucleotides read TGTGCCAGCAGCCCCGGACTAGCGGCCCCGAACAGCTCCTACGAGCAGTACTTC. Amino acids: CASSPGLAAPNSSYEQYF. J is TRBJ2-7 and V is TRBV6-2 or TRBV6-3; the match to TRBD2 covers 10 bases. This CDR3 comprises 18 residues. V lost 6 bases, J lost 0 bases, and 14 bases stayed unmatched. Germline CDR1 and CDR2: MNHEY and SVGEGT.

This chain connects TRBV4-3 to TRBJ2-1, with 11 bases identical to TRBD2. CDR1 and CDR2 (germline): LGHNA, YSLEER. The CDR3 length is 18 residues. With V trimmed by 1 base and J by 2 bases, 7 bases remained unmatched. CDR3 in DNA: TGCGCCAGCAGCCAAGGTTATAGCGGGAGGGCCCCCTACAATGAGCAGTTCTTC. The encoded protein is CASSQGYSGRAPYNEQFF.

The count of this clone is one. The rearrangement uses TRBV10-1 and TRBJ1-2, with a tentative D call TRBD1 (6 bases). CDR1 WNHNN and CDR2 SYGVQD come from the germline V gene (reference sequence). V shed 0 bases and J shed 4 bases, with 15 bases lying between them. CDR3 size: 16 residues. The CDR3 protein is CASSESDRPSGYGYTF. CDR3 nucleotides: TGCGCCAGCAGTGAGTCGGACAGACCCTCTGGCTATGGCTACACCTTC.